This TCR beta chain was captured in a study of cytomegalovirus exposure and HLA in healthy donors. Regarding this clone: Its antigen remains unidentified.

A multiplex PCR was run with 60 Vbeta primers and 13 Jbeta primers. Clones were sequenced by immunoSEQ multiplex PCR, and TCRdb holds only the in-frame ones, with some missing. The table shows more than 80,000 clones, with around 75% occurring only once. V trimming: 4 bases; J trimming: 4 bases; junction bases outside the gene matches: 4. The CDR3 is made up of 15 amino acids. CDR1 and CDR2 (germline): SNHLY, FYNNEI. Overall study results and limits: Previous analysis showed most TCR beta V segments were productive about 87% or about 30% of the time.

The chain is built from TRBV2 and TRBJ2-5, with 12 bases identical to TRBD1. Sequencing was done on a sample of PBMCs. This clonotype originated in a man aged 40-55 years in good health and CMV-seronegative. The CDR3 DNA sequence: TGTGCCAGCAGTGTGGGACAGGGGGCCCGAGAGACCCAGTACTTC. Its translation: CASSVGQGARETQYF.